This T cell receptor beta chain was recovered during a study of T cells in Graves' hyperthyroidism and ophthalmopathy. The germline V gene has CDR1 GTSNPN and CDR2 SVGIG (reference sequence). The CDR3 contains 12 residues. V shed 4 bases and J shed 4 bases, with 10 bases lying between them. There are many counts of this clonotype. Researchers amplified the TCR beta CDR3 regions from RNA transcripts. An initial round of RT-PCR targeting the TCR CDR3 relied on the HTBI primer set. MiXCR, applied by TCRdb to the multiplex PCR reads, yields one record per CDR3 protein. The table has about 600,000 distinct CDR3 sequences, about 14% seen once.

This clonotype originated in a woman between 45 and 60 years old with Graves' ophthalmopathy. Sample: blood. The chain is built from TRBV30 and TRBJ1-2; D ambiguous. The CDR3 reads CAWMGPFYGYTF. The DNA of the CDR3 is TGTGCCTGGATGGGTCCGTTCTATGGCTACACCTTC.